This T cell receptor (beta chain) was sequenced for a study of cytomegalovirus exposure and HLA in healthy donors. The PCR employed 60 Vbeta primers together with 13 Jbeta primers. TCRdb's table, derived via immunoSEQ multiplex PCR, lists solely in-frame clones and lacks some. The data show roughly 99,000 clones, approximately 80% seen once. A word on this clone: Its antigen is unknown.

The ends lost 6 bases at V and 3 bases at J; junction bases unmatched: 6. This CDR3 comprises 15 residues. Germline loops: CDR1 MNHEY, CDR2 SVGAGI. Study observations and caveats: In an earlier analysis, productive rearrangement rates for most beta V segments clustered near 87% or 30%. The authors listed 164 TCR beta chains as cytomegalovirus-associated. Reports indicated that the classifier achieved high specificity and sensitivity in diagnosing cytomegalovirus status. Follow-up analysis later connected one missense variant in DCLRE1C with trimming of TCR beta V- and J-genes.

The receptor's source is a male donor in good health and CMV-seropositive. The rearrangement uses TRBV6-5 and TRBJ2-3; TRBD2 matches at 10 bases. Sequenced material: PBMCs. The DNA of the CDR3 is TGTGCCAGCAGCCCGCTAGCGGGGGTGACAGATACGCAGTATTTT. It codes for CASSPLAGVTDTQYF.